The present T cell receptor beta chain was sequenced within a study of vaccination effects on CD4 cells after COVID-19. Study conclusions and caveats: In the late period after vaccination, infection- and vaccine-induced clones contracted markedly.

Concerning this clone: Its antigen is currently unknown.

Antigen-specific CD4+ T cells were expanded with viral peptide pools in the ViraFEST assay before sequencing. The culture ran for approximately 11 days before CD4+ T cells were isolated. Absence of prior SARS-CoV-2 infection characterized the vaccine recipients, who showed negative nucleocapsid antibodies. At days 3 and 7, half of the medium was exchanged for IL-2 medium. TCRdb's table, derived via immunoSEQ multiplex PCR, lists solely in-frame clones and lacks some. The sample holds about 22,000 clones; about 68% are singletons and the top ten take less than 20%. This sequence originates from a human donor who received a COVID-19 vaccine. The sample was CD4+ T cells from PBMCs cultured with HCoV-NL63 spike peptides, taken before COVID-19 vaccination.

The CDR3 spells CASNPGPVGEKLFF. The CDR3 region has the DNA TGTGCCAGCAATCCAGGACCCGTAGGTGAAAAACTGTTTTTT. This sequence joins TRBV28 and TRBJ1-4; D ambiguous. Germline V lookup: CDR1 MDHEN, CDR2 SYDVKM. Trimming pared 7 bases from V and 7 bases from J, leaving 16 bases between. The CDR3 runs 14 residues. Full variable domain (rest looked up from reference TRBV28 and TRBJ1-4): DVKVTQSSRYLVKRTGEKVFLECVQDMDHENMFWYRQDPGLGLRLIYFSYDVKMKEKGDIPEGYSVSREKKERFSLILESASTNQTSMYLCASNPGPVGEKLFFGSGTQLSVL.